The present T cell receptor (beta chain) was sequenced within a study of low-dose radiotherapy and immunotherapy resistance in tumors. Study background: Participants in Cohort 1 were administered 0.5 Gy per fraction at 2-week intervals, to a cumulative dose of 6.5 Gy. Across 26 weeks, 13 Gy in total went to Cohort 2, delivered as 1 Gy per fraction every two weeks. From cycle 1 day 1, patients took oral aspirin 300 mg every day for four cycles.

Germline CDR1 MNHNY, CDR2 SVGAGI (reference sequence). This CDR3 spans 15 amino acids. Trimming took 6 bases from V and 0 from J; bases not matched to a gene: 5. Primers targeting TRAV and TRBV primed first-strand cDNA, covering alpha and beta chains. A constant-region primer paired with the V-primer adapter amplified TCRs over approximately 18 PCR cycles. The authors amplified isolated mRNA by in vitro transcription. TCRdb processed the reads anew with MiXCR; each CDR3 protein has one entry. Of around 79,000 distinct CDR3 sequences in the sample, approximately 20% were seen once. Time point: before trial treatment. This clonotype showed up many times.

The chain is built from TRBV6-6 and TRBJ1-5; 7 nucleotides line up with TRBD1. The material was PBMCs, obtained before treatment. This sequence originates from a male donor with prostate cancer. CDR3 nucleotide sequence: TGTGCCAGCAGCGACAGGGAGAATAGCAATCAGCCCCAGCATTTT. Its protein is CASSDRENSNQPQHF.